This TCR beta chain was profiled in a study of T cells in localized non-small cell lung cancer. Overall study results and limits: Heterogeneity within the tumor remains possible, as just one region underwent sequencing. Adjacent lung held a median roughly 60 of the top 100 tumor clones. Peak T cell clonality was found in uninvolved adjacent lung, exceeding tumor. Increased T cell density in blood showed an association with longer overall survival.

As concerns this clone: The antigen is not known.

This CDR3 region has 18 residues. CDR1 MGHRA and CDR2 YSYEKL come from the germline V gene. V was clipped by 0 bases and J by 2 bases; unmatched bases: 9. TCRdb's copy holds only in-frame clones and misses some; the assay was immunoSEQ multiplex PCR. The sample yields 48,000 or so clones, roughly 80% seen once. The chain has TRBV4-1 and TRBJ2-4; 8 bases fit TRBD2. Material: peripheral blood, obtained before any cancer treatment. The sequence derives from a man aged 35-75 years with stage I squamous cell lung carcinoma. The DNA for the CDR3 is TGCGCCAGCAGCCAAGATCGGGGGGGGGTTCTGACCAAAAACATTCAGTACTTC. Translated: CASSQDRGGVLTKNIQYF.